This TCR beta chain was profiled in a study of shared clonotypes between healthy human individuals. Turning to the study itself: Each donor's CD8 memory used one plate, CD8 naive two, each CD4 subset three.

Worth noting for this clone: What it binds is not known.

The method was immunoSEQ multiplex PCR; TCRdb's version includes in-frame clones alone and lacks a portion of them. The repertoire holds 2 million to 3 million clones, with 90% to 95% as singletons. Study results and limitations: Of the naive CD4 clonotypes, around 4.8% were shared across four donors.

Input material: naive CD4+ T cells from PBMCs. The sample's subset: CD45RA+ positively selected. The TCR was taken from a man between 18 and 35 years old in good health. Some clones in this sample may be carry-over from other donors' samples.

The CDR3 spells CASSPSPGEETQYF. The CDR3 nucleotides read TGTGCCAGCAGTCCCAGCCCTGGGGAGGAGACCCAGTACTTC. The chain employs TRBV28 and TRBJ2-5, with TRBD2 as a possible D gene (5 bases). V was shortened by 5 bases and J by 5 bases, with 15 bases between the two germline ends. The CDR3 sequence is 14 residues long. The V gene's germline CDR1 is MDHEN and CDR2 SYDVKM. The full variable domain, completed using reference TRBV28 and TRBJ2-5, is DVKVTQSSRYLVKRTGEKVFLECVQDMDHENMFWYRQDPGLGLRLIYFSYDVKMKEKGDIPEGYSVSREKKERFSLILESASTNQTSMYLCASSPSPGEETQYFGPGTRLLVL.